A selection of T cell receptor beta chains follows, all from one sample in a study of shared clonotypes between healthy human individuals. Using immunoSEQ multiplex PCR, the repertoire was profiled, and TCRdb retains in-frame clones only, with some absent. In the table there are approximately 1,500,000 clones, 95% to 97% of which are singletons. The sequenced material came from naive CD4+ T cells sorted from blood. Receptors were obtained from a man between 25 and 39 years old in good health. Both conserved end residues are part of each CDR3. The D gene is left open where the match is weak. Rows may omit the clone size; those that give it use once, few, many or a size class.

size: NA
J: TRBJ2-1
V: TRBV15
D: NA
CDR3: CATSMQVYNEQFF
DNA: TGTGCCACCAGCATGCAGGTATACAATGAGCAGTTCTTC

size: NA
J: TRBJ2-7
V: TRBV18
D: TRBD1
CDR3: CASSSDRDRPYEQYF
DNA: TGTGCCAGCTCATCCGACAGGGACAGGCCCTACGAGCAGTACTTC

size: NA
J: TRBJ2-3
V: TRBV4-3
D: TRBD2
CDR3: CASSQEAAGGSDTQYF
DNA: TGCGCCAGCAGCCAAGAGGCTGCGGGAGGCTCAGATACGCAGTATTTT

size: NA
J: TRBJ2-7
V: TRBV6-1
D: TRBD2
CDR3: CASSSGRGYEQYF
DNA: TGTGCCAGCAGTAGCGGGAGGGGCTACGAGCAGTACTTC

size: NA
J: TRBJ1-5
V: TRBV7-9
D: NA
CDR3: CASSPDVSNQPQHF
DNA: TGTGCCAGCAGCCCCGACGTTAGCAATCAGCCCCAGCATTTT

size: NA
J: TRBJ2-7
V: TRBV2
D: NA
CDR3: CATLQGGYEQYF
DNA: TGTGCCACCCTCCAGGGGGGGTACGAGCAGTACTTC

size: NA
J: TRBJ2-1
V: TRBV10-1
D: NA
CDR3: CASSESVGRPMLFF
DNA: TGCGCCAGCAGTGAGTCTGTAGGCAGGCCAATGCTGTTCTTC

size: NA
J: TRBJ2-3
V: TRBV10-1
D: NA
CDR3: CASSLYSRAASTDTQYF
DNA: TGCGCCAGCAGCCTCTATTCTCGGGCGGCTAGCACAGATACGCAGTATTTT

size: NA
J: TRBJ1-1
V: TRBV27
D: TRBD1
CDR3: CASSPDRVGEAFF
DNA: TGTGCCAGCAGCCCCGACAGGGTCGGTGAAGCTTTCTTT

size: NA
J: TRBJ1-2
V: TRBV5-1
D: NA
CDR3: CASSSTTGNYGYTF
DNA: TGCGCCAGCAGCTCAACTACAGGGAACTATGGCTACACCTTC

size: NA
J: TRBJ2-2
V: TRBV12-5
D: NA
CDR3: CASGLGARGTGELFF
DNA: TGTGCTAGTGGTTTGGGGGCACGGGGCACCGGGGAGCTGTTTTTT

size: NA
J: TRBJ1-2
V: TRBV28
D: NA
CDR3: CASKTGLRGYTF
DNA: TGTGCCAGCAAAACAGGCTTACGAGGCTACACCTTC

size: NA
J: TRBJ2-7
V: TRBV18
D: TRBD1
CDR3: CASSPVRDRGLEQYF
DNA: TGTGCCAGCTCACCAGTCCGGGACAGGGGGCTTGAGCAGTACTTC

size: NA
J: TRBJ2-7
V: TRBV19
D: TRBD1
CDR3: CASSTRTGGLNEQYF
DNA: TGTGCCAGTAGTACTCGGACAGGGGGCCTGAACGAGCAGTACTTC

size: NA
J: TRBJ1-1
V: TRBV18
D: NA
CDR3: CASSPSRTDNTEAFF
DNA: TGTGCCAGCTCACCCAGCAGGACAGACAACACTGAAGCTTTCTTT

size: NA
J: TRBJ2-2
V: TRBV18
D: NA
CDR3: CASSPLRSYGELFF
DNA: TGTGCCAGCTCACCACTTCGCAGTTACGGGGAGCTGTTTTTT

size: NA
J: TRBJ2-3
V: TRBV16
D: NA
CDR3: CASSPDTDTQYF
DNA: TGTGCCAGCAGCCCGGACACAGATACGCAGTATTTT

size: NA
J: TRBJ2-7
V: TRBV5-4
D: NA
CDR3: CASSPEPGKSYEQYF
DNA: TGTGCCAGCAGCCCAGAACCCGGGAAGTCCTACGAGCAGTACTTC

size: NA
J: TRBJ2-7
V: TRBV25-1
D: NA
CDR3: CASSQIVVPYEQYF
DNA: TGTGCCAGCAGTCAGATTGTAGTTCCCTACGAGCAGTACTTC

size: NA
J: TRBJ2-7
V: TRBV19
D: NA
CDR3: CASNPMEVDSSYEQYF
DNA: TGTGCCAGTAACCCGATGGAAGTGGACAGCTCCTACGAGCAGTACTTC

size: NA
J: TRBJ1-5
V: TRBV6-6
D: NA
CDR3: CASSPRGHQPQHF
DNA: TGTGCCAGCAGTCCACGGGGGCACCAGCCCCAGCATTTT

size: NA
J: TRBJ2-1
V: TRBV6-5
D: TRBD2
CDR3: CASSRLAGDYNEQFF
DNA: TGTGCCAGCAGTAGACTAGCGGGAGACTACAATGAGCAGTTCTTC

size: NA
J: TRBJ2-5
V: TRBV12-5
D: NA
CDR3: CASGLAGDSLQYF
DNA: TGTGCTAGTGGTTTGGCCGGTGACAGCCTTCAGTACTTC

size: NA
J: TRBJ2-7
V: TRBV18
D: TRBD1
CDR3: CASSNGDRGYEQYF
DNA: TGTGCCAGCTCCAACGGGGACAGGGGCTACGAGCAGTACTTC

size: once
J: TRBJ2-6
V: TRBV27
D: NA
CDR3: CASRGSGANVLTF
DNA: TGTGCCAGCAGAGGCTCTGGGGCCAACGTCCTGACTTTC

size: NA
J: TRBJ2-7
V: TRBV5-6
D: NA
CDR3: CASSPRPVTYEQYF
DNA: TGTGCCAGCAGCCCCCGGCCCGTTACGTACGAGCAGTACTTC

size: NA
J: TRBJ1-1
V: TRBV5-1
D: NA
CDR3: CASGPGQQGGEAFF
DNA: TGCGCCAGCGGTCCGGGACAACAAGGTGGGGAAGCTTTCTTT

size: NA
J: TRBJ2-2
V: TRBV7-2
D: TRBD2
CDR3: CASSPLMAGGPTGELFF
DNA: TGTGCCAGCAGCCCACTAATGGCGGGAGGACCCACCGGGGAGCTGTTTTTT

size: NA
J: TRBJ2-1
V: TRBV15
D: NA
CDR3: CATSRNGLAYNEQFF
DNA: TGTGCCACCAGCAGGAACGGACTGGCCTACAATGAGCAGTTCTTC

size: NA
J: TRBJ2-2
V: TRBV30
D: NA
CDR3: CAWSHKRGELFF
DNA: TGTGCCTGGAGTCACAAACGAGGGGAGCTGTTTTTT

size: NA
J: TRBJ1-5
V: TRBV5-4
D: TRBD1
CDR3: CASSFDRANQPQHF
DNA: TGTGCCAGCAGCTTTGACAGGGCTAATCAGCCCCAGCATTTT

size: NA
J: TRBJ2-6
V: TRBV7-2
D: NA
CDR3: CASSFPLIGANVLTF
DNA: TGTGCCAGCAGCTTTCCCCTGATAGGGGCCAACGTCCTGACTTTC

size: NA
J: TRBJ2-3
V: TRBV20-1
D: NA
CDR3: CSARGEDTQYF
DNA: TGCAGTGCTAGAGGGGAAGATACGCAGTATTTT

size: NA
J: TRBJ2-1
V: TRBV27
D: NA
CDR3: CASHRENEQFF
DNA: TGTGCCAGTCATCGGGAGAATGAGCAGTTCTTC

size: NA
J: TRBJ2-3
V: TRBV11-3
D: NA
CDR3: CASKGNNDTQYF
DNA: TGTGCCAGCAAAGGGAATAATGATACGCAGTATTTT

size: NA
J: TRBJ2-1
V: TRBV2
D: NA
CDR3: CASNLLGSYNEQFF
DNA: TGTGCCAGCAACCTCCTAGGCTCCTACAATGAGCAGTTCTTC

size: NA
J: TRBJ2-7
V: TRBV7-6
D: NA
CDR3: CASSLGGDGNFIFYEQYF
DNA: TGTGCCAGCAGCTTAGGGGGGGACGGGAATTTTATCTTCTACGAGCAGTACTTC

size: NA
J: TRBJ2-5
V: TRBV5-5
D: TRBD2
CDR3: CASSLGLAGATETQYF
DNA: TGTGCCAGCAGCTTGGGGCTAGCGGGAGCTACGGAGACCCAGTACTTC

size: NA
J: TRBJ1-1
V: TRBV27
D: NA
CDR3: CASHSRANTEAFF
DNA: TGTGCCAGCCATAGTAGGGCAAACACTGAAGCTTTCTTT

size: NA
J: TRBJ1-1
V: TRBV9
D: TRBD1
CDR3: CASSVEGQRNTEAFF
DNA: TGTGCCAGCAGCGTAGAGGGACAGCGGAACACTGAAGCTTTCTTT

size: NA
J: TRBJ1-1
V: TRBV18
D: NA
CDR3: CASSRGGGWTEAFF
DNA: TGTGCCAGCTCCCGAGGGGGGGGATGGACTGAAGCTTTCTTT

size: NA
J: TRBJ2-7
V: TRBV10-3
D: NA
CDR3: CAISEGHYEQYF
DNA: TGTGCCATCAGTGAAGGGCATTACGAGCAGTACTTC

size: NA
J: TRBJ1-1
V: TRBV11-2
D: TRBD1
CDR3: CASTGTDPEAFF
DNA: TGTGCCAGCACCGGGACAGACCCTGAAGCTTTCTTT

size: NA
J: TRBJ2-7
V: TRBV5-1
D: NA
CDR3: CASSRTEVPYEQYF
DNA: TGCGCCAGCAGCCGAACAGAGGTCCCATACGAGCAGTACTTC

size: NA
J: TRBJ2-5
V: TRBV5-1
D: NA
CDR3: CASRLGWSVETQYF
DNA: TGCGCCAGCAGACTTGGTTGGAGTGTGGAGACCCAGTACTTC

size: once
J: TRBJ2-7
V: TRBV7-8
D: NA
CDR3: CASSKQGYEQYF
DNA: TGTGCCAGCAGCAAACAGGGTTACGAGCAGTACTTC

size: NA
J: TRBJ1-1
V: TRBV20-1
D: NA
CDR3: CSAKRGEAFF
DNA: TGCAGTGCTAAGAGGGGGGAAGCTTTCTTT

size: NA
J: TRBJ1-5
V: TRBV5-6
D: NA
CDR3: CASSLGAGSNQPQHF
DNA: TGTGCCAGCAGCTTGGGAGCAGGGAGCAATCAGCCCCAGCATTTT

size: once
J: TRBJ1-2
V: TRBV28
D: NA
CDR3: CASIHPSGFFSF
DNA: TGTGCCAGCATCCACCCCTCCGGTTTTTTCTCCTTC

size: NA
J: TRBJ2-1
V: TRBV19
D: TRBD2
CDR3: CASSHIDGRDYNEQFF
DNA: TGTGCCAGTAGCCACATCGACGGGAGGGACTACAATGAGCAGTTCTTC

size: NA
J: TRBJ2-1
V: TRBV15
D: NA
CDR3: CATRGPGVNEQFF
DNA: TGTGCCACAAGGGGACCAGGGGTGAATGAGCAGTTCTTC